Reported below is one T cell receptor (beta chain). Its antigen is not identified. Libraries for TCRalpha and TCRbeta carried sample barcodes and unique molecular identifiers via 5'RACE. From the 5' RACE reads, TCRdb called clonotypes with MiXCR, one entry per CDR3 protein. The table records a few hundred thousand distinct CDR3 sequences, around 28% of them present only once. This entry belongs to a study of T-cell memory formation after mild COVID-19. Study findings and constraints: CD4+ clones that contracted lay mainly in CM and EM; CD8+ ones lay in EMRA.

Germline V lookup: CDR1 KGHSH, CDR2 LQKENI. Trimming at V came to 2 bases and at J to 7 bases, leaving 17 bases not matched to a gene. This CDR3 is built from 19 residues. This receptor was obtained from an adult woman who had mild COVID-19 (a few samples of this study predate the infection). Cell type and time point are not known. This chain uses TRBV18 with TRBJ2-1, with 10 bases aligning to TRBD1. The sequenced material came from PBMCs or a T cell subset sorted from them (not recorded which). Here the CDR3 DNA reads TGTGCCAGCTCACCATCTTTCGCTGTGTCGGGACAGGGGTATAATGAGCAGTTCTTC. Residues: CASSPSFAVSGQGYNEQFF.